These T cell receptor beta chains were read from a single sample in a study of cytomegalovirus exposure and HLA in healthy donors. Sequencing was performed with immunoSEQ multiplex PCR; in TCRdb, only in-frame clones are kept and a portion is missing. The table lists approximately 130,000 clones, roughly 77% of them singletons. Sequenced material: PBMCs. All receptors derive from a man aged 35-49 years in good health and CMV-seronegative. Both conserved end residues are part of each CDR3. Each record gives: D gene, V gene, J gene, clone size, CDR3 protein, CDR3 DNA. D genes are given only for firm matches. Not all rows give a size; the values are once, few, many and, for expanded clones, a class.

>TRBD2|TRBV10-3|TRBJ2-3|NA
CAISDSTSGTDTQYF
TGTGCCATCAGTGATTCGACTAGCGGGACAGATACGCAGTATTTT
>TRBD1|TRBV5-6|TRBJ1-2|NA
CASSYQGTGGIYGYTF
TGTGCCAGCAGCTACCAGGGCACAGGGGGCATCTATGGCTACACCTTC
>NA|TRBV5-6|TRBJ2-3|NA
CASSLAGVDTQYF
TGTGCCAGCAGCTTGGCCGGGGTCGATACGCAGTATTTT
>NA|TRBV19|TRBJ2-3|NA
CASSIIIAGQFSPDTQYF
TGTGCCAGTAGTATTATTATTGCGGGACAGTTTTCTCCAGATACGCAGTATTTT
>NA|TRBV7-8|TRBJ1-5|NA
CASSLDSSFRNQPQHF
TGTGCCAGCAGCTTGGACAGTTCTTTTCGCAATCAGCCCCAGCATTTT
>NA|TRBV7-3|TRBJ2-3|NA
CASSLSGGGDTQYF
TGTGCCAGCAGCTTAAGCGGAGGAGGTGATACGCAGTATTTT
>TRBD2|TRBV4-2|TRBJ2-1|NA
CASSQGGTSTQGGSEQFF
TGTGCCAGCAGCCAAGGCGGGACTAGCACCCAAGGGGGGAGTGAGCAGTTCTTC
>TRBD1|TRBV19|TRBJ1-2|NA
CASSIAPQGYGYTF
TGTGCCAGTAGTATAGCCCCACAGGGGTATGGCTACACCTTC
>NA|TRBV5-1|TRBJ1-4|NA
CASSLGTVPNEKLFF
TGCGCCAGCAGCTTGGGGACAGTTCCAAATGAAAAACTGTTTTTT
>NA|TRBV28|TRBJ2-1|NA
CASSLGQDLNEQFF
TGTGCCAGCAGTTTAGGACAAGACTTGAATGAGCAGTTCTTC
>TRBD1|TRBV19|TRBJ2-5|NA
CASSTRTGGLETQYF
TGTGCCAGTAGTACAAGGACAGGGGGCTTAGAGACCCAGTACTTC
>NA|TRBV29-1|TRBJ1-5|NA
CSVGGGLGQPQHF
TGCAGCGTTGGCGGGGGCCTTGGTCAGCCCCAGCATTTT
>NA|TRBV4-2|TRBJ1-1|NA
CASRSRGGAAEAFF
TGTGCCAGCCGCTCGAGGGGGGGAGCGGCTGAAGCTTTCTTT
>NA|TRBV6-6|TRBJ1-5|NA
CASREGSSNQPQHF
TGTGCCAGCAGGGAGGGGTCTAGCAATCAGCCCCAGCATTTT
>NA|TRBV5-1|TRBJ1-2|NA
CASSSALTRENYGYTF
TGCGCCAGCAGCTCGGCCTTGACACGAGAGAACTATGGCTACACCTTC
>NA|TRBV18|TRBJ1-3|NA
CASSPESGNTIYF
TGTGCCAGCTCACCAGAGTCTGGAAACACCATATATTTT
>TRBD2|TRBV6-6|TRBJ2-1|NA
CASSYSGSGISEQFF
TGTGCCAGCAGTTACTCGGGTAGCGGGATAAGTGAGCAGTTCTTC
>TRBD2|TRBV5-1|TRBJ2-1|NA
CASSFQRGGQSSYNEQFF
TGCGCCAGCAGCTTCCAGCGGGGGGGCCAGAGCTCCTACAATGAGCAGTTCTTC
>NA|TRBV5-4|TRBJ1-1|NA
CASSLAGVVQPEAFF
TGTGCCAGCAGCTTGGCCGGGGTAGTTCAGCCTGAAGCTTTCTTT
>NA|TRBV20-1|TRBJ1-1|NA
CSAAEVPEAFF
TGCAGTGCTGCAGAAGTCCCTGAAGCTTTCTTT
>TRBD1|TRBV7-8|TRBJ2-5|few
CASSLWVSRQGVETQYF
TGTGCCAGCAGCTTATGGGTGAGCCGACAGGGGGTGGAGACCCAGTACTTC
>TRBD1|TRBV7-2|TRBJ2-2|NA
CASSLGTGAGELFF
TGTGCCAGCAGCTTAGGGACAGGGGCCGGGGAGCTGTTTTTT
>NA|TRBV7-2|TRBJ1-3|few
CASSPGVGNTIYF
TGTGCCAGCAGCCCAGGGGTTGGAAACACCATATATTTT